Listed below are T cell receptor beta chains from one sample, sequenced in a study of shared clonotypes between healthy human individuals. TCRdb keeps only in-frame clones here, not all; method: immunoSEQ multiplex PCR. The sample comprises 2 million to 2.5 million clones, about 94% of which are singletons, and 0.13% rests with the top ten. Sequences were obtained from naive CD4+ T cells sorted from blood. These receptors were obtained from a man younger than 35 in good health. The CDR3 runs from the conserved cysteine through the conserved F or W. The order of the fields is D gene, clone size, CDR3 length, V gene, J gene, CDR3 DNA, CDR3 protein. The D gene is left open where the match is weak. Some rows mark clone size as missing; the rest say once, few, many or name a class of expanded clone.

d_call: -; clone_size: few; cdr3_length: 12; v_call: TRBV28; j_call: TRBJ1-1; cdr3_nt: TGTGCCAGCAGCTCCAGGGTTACTGAAGCTTTCTTT; cdr3_aa: CASSSRVTEAFF
d_call: -; clone_size: -; cdr3_length: 17; v_call: TRBV30; j_call: TRBJ1-5; cdr3_nt: TGTGCCTGGACCCAGGGTCCGCGGGAATTACCCAATCAGCCCCAGCATTTT; cdr3_aa: CAWTQGPRELPNQPQHF
d_call: -; clone_size: -; cdr3_length: 14; v_call: TRBV7-9; j_call: TRBJ2-7; cdr3_nt: TGTGCCAGCAGCTTAGTTGGGGGTTCCTACGAGCAGTACTTC; cdr3_aa: CASSLVGGSYEQYF
d_call: TRBD2; clone_size: -; cdr3_length: 15; v_call: TRBV11-2; j_call: TRBJ2-7; cdr3_nt: TGTGCCAGCAGCTCCCTCTCGGGAGGGTTGCACGAGCAGTACTTC; cdr3_aa: CASSSLSGGLHEQYF
d_call: TRBD2; clone_size: -; cdr3_length: 14; v_call: TRBV5-4; j_call: TRBJ2-5; cdr3_nt: TGTGCCAGCAGCTTGACGGGGGGAAAAGAGACCCAGTACTTC; cdr3_aa: CASSLTGGKETQYF
d_call: -; clone_size: -; cdr3_length: 13; v_call: TRBV10-2; j_call: TRBJ1-2; cdr3_nt: TGCGCCAGCAGTGAGTCGGGCGGAGCTGGCTACACCTTC; cdr3_aa: CASSESGGAGYTF
d_call: TRBD1; clone_size: -; cdr3_length: 14; v_call: TRBV25-1; j_call: TRBJ2-7; cdr3_nt: TGTGCCAGCAGTAAACCACGGGACAGGGGGACGCAGTACTTC; cdr3_aa: CASSKPRDRGTQYF
d_call: TRBD1; clone_size: -; cdr3_length: 11; v_call: TRBV20-1; j_call: TRBJ2-1; cdr3_nt: TGCAGTGCTAGGACAGGGGCTGAGCAGTTCTTC; cdr3_aa: CSARTGAEQFF
d_call: -; clone_size: -; cdr3_length: 17; v_call: TRBV30; j_call: TRBJ2-5; cdr3_nt: TGTGCCTGGAGTACCCCCTTCGCTAGCCAAGACAAAGAGACCCAGTACTTC; cdr3_aa: CAWSTPFASQDKETQYF
d_call: -; clone_size: -; cdr3_length: 14; v_call: TRBV6-5; j_call: TRBJ2-5; cdr3_nt: TGTGCCAGCAGCCCCGGGGAGCCGTTAGAGACCCAGTACTTC; cdr3_aa: CASSPGEPLETQYF
d_call: -; clone_size: -; cdr3_length: 15; v_call: TRBV6-6; j_call: TRBJ1-5; cdr3_nt: TGTGCCAGCAGTTCCCGGGACGGCCCCAATCAGCCCCAGCATTTT; cdr3_aa: CASSSRDGPNQPQHF
d_call: TRBD1; clone_size: -; cdr3_length: 14; v_call: TRBV10-2; j_call: TRBJ2-5; cdr3_nt: TGCGCCAGCAGAGGGCAGGGGGAGCTTGAGACCCAGTACTTC; cdr3_aa: CASRGQGELETQYF
d_call: -; clone_size: once; cdr3_length: 14; v_call: TRBV6-1; j_call: TRBJ2-1; cdr3_nt: TGTGCCAGTGATACAGGGTTCTCCTACAATGAGCAGTTCTTC; cdr3_aa: CASDTGFSYNEQFF
d_call: -; clone_size: -; cdr3_length: 15; v_call: TRBV7-7; j_call: TRBJ2-5; cdr3_nt: TGTGCTAGCAGCTTAGCGCTGCTCCAGGGGGAGACCCAGTACTTC; cdr3_aa: CASSLALLQGETQYF
d_call: TRBD2; clone_size: -; cdr3_length: 15; v_call: TRBV11-2; j_call: TRBJ2-1; cdr3_nt: TGTGCCAGCAGTTATAGCGGGAACTTGCACAATGAGCAGTTCTTC; cdr3_aa: CASSYSGNLHNEQFF
d_call: -; clone_size: -; cdr3_length: 13; v_call: TRBV5-1; j_call: TRBJ2-1; cdr3_nt: TGCGCCAGCAGCTTGGTATCAGCCGGTGAGCAGTTCTTC; cdr3_aa: CASSLVSAGEQFF
d_call: -; clone_size: once; cdr3_length: 12; v_call: TRBV2; j_call: TRBJ2-5; cdr3_nt: TGTGCCAGCAGGGGGGATCAAGAGACCCAGTACTTC; cdr3_aa: CASRGDQETQYF
d_call: -; clone_size: -; cdr3_length: 15; v_call: TRBV19; j_call: TRBJ1-3; cdr3_nt: TGTGCCAGTAGTAATTCGGGAGGGATCGGAAACACCATATATTTT; cdr3_aa: CASSNSGGIGNTIYF
d_call: TRBD2; clone_size: -; cdr3_length: 16; v_call: TRBV11-3; j_call: TRBJ2-1; cdr3_nt: TGTGCCAGCACATCGATGGGCGGGAGGTGGTACAATGAGCAGTTCTTC; cdr3_aa: CASTSMGGRWYNEQFF
d_call: -; clone_size: -; cdr3_length: 16; v_call: TRBV5-1; j_call: TRBJ2-5; cdr3_nt: TGCGCCAGCAGCTTCGGGCGCAACCCTCGATCGGAGACCCAGTACTTC; cdr3_aa: CASSFGRNPRSETQYF